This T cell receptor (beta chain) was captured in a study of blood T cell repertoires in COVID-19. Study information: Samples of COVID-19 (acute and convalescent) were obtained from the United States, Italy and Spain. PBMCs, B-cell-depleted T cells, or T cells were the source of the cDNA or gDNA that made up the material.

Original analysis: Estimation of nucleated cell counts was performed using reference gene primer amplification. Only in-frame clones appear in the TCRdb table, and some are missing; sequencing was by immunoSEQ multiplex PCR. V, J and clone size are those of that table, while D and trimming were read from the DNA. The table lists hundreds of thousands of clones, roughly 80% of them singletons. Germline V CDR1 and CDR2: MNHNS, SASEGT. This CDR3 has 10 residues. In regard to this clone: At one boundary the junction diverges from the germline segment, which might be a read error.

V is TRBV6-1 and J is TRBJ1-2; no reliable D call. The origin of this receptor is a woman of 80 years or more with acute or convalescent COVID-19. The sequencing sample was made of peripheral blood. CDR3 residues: CASSELRFFF. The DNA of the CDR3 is TGTGCCAGCAGTGAACTCCGGTTCTTCTTC.